Listed here is a single TCR beta chain. Its antigen is not identified. V gave up 2 bases and J gave up 3 bases; unmatched junction bases: 3. CDR1 is GTSNPN, CDR2 SVGIG, per germline (reference sequence). The CDR3 consists of 14 residues. Some clones are missing from TCRdb's copy, which holds only in-frame ones; the method was immunoSEQ multiplex PCR. The sample lists 180,000 or so clones, roughly 86% seen once, with 6.5% to 7.5% in the top ten. The data were taken from a study of cytomegalovirus exposure and HLA in healthy donors. Study conclusions and caveats: The TCR clusters that emerged in the first cohort tended, a later analysis found, to co-occur in the roughly 110 validation repertoires.

The rearrangement links TRBV30 to TRBJ2-5; TRBD2 matches at 10 bases. The sequence came from a man between 25 and 39 years old in good health and CMV-seropositive. Sequenced input: PBMCs. The CDR3 bases are TGTGCCTGGAGTATACTAGCGGGGAAAGAGACCCAGTACTTC. Translating it yields CAWSILAGKETQYF.